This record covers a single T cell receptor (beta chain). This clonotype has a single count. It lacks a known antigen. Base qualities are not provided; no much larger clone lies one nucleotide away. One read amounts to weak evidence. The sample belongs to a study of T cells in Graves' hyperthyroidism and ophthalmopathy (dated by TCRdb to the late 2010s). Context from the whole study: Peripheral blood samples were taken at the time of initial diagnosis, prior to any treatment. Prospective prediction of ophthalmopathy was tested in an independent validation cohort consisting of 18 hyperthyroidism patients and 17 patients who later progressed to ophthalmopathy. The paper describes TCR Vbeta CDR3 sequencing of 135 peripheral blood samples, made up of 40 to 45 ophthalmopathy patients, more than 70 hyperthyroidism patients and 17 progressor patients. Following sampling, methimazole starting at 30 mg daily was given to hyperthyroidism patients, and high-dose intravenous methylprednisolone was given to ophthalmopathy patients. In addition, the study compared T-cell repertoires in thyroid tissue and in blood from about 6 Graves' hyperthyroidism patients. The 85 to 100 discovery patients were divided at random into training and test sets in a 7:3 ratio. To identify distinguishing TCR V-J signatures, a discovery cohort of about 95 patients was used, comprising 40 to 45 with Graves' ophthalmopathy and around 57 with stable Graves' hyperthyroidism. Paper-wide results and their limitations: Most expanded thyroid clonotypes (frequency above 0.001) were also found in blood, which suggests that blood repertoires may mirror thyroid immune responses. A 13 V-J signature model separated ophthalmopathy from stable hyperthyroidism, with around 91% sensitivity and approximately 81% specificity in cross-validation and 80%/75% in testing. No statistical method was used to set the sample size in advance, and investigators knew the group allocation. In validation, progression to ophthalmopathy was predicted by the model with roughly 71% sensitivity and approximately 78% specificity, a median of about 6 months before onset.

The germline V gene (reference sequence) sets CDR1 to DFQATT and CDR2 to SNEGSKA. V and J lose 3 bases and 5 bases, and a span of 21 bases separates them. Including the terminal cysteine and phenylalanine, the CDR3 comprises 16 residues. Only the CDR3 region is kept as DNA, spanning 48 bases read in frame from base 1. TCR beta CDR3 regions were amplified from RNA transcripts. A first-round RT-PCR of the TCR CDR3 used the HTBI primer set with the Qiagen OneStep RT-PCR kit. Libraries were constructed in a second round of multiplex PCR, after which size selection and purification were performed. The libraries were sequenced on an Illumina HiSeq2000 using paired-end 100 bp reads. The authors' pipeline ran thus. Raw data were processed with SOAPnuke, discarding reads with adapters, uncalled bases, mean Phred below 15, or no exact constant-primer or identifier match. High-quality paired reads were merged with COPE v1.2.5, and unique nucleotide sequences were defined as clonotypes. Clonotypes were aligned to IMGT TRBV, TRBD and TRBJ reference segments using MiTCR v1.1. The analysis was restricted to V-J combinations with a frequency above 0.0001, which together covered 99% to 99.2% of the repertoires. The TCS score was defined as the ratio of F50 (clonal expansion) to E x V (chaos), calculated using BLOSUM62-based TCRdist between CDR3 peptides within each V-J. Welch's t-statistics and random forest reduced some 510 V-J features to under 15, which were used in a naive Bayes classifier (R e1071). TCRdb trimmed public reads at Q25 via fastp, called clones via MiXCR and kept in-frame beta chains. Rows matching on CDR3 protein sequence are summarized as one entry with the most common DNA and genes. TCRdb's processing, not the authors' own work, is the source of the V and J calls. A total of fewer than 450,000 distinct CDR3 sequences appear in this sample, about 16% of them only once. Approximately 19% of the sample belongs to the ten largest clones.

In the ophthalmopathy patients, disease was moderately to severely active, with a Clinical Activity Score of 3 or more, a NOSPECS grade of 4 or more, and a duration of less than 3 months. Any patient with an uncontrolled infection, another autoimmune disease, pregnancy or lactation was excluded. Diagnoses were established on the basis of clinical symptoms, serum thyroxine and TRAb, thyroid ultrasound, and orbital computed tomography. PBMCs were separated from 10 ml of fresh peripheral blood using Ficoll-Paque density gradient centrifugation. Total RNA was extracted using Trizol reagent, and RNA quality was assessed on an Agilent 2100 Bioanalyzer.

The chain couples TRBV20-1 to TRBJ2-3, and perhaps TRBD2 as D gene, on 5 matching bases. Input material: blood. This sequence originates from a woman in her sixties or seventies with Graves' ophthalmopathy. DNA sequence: TGCAGTGCTAGTGGGATGCGTGGGAGTGTCGGAGATACGCAGTATTTT. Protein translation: CSASGMRGSVGDTQYF.